This T cell receptor beta chain derives from a study of vaccination effects on CD4 cells after COVID-19. About the study: Two-dose BNT162b2 or mRNA-1273 vaccination was given to participants.

Study observations and caveats: Healthy vaccinees' vaccine-induced clones included only 1 of 255 cross-reacting with common cold coronaviruses. Clones of infection and vaccine origin contracted markedly late after vaccination.

A word on this clone: The antigen is undetermined.

Sequencing followed a ViraFEST assay step that expanded antigen-specific CD4+ T cells with viral peptide pools. Scientists isolated CD4+ T cells after a roughly 10-day culture period ended. Vaccinated recipients, who were negative for nucleocapsid antibodies, had no history of SARS-CoV-2 infection. In the cultures, half the medium was exchanged for IL-2 medium on days 3 and 7. Trimming removed 7 bases from V and 2 bases from J, with 9 bases in between. In germline, CDR1 is KGHSH, CDR2 LQKENI. CDR3 length: 14 residues. Profiled with immunoSEQ multiplex PCR; TCRdb holds only in-frame clones, not every one. The sample yields more than 20,000 clones, about 74% seen once.

This rearrangement joins TRBV18 to TRBJ2-6; a possible D gene is TRBD1 (6 bases). Source: CD4+ T cells from PBMCs cultured with HCoV-NL63 spike peptides, taken before COVID-19 vaccination. The TCR was taken from a human donor who received a COVID-19 vaccine. In nucleotides, the CDR3 is TGTGCCAGCTTCGACAGGACTGGGGCCAACGTCCTGACTTTC. This translates into CASFDRTGANVLTF. Filled out from reference TRBV18 and TRBJ2-6, the complete variable domain reads NAGVMQNPRHLVRRRGQEARLRCSPMKGHSHVYWYRQLPEEGLKFMVYLQKENIIDESGMPKERFSAEFPKEGPSILRIQQVVRGDSAAYFCASFDRTGANVLTFGAGSRLTVL.